This T cell receptor beta chain appears in the sequencing data of a study of T cell responses to AZD1222 COVID-19 vaccine. General study results and limits: Nearly half of spike-specific TCRs reportedly target unmutated variant regions.

The CDR3 runs to 15 residues. V lost 3 bases to trimming and J lost 1 base, with 10 bases between them. CDR1 LNHDA and CDR2 SQIVND come from the germline V gene (reference sequence). The repertoire was sequenced with immunoSEQ multiplex PCR; TCRdb's copy has only in-frame clones and lacks some. This table holds about 46,000 clones, approximately 90% found once. Details on this clone: The antigen is not known.

This chain uses TRBV19 with TRBJ1-3; D unresolved. Material: peripheral blood, obtained 28 days after the second AZD1222 dose. This clonotype was obtained from an adult who received the AZD1222 COVID-19 vaccine. The CDR3 bases are TGTGCCAGTAGTATCGGAGGCAGGTCTGGAAACACCATATATTTT. Its translation is CASSIGGRSGNTIYF.